This TCR beta chain comes out of a study of CD8+ T cells in alopecia areata. Across the study: In an open-label trial, patients got 5 to 10 mg tofacitinib twice daily. Tofacitinib dosing lasted 6 to 18 months, which was then followed by 6 months off drug.

V dropped 7 bases and J dropped 2 bases, with 11 bases sitting between them. The CDR3 is 13 residues long. The germline gives CDR1 SGHRS, CDR2 YFSETQ. Once RNA had been extracted, it was reverse transcribed into cDNA to act as the sequencing template. Produced via immunoSEQ multiplex PCR; TCRdb's table is partial and in-frame only. The sample shows around 97,000 clones, over 75% of them seen only once. Described treatment: oral pan-JAK inhibitor, 5-10 mg twice daily. The chain uses TRBV5-1 and TRBJ2-3; D unclear. The material sequenced was CD8+ T cells sorted from blood, taken between weeks 30 and 35, from a patient treated with tofacitinib. The TCR sequence derives from a human donor with alopecia areata. In DNA form, the CDR3 reads TGCGCCAGCTACAAAGACGACACAGATACGCAGTATTTT. It is translated as CASYKDDTDTQYF.